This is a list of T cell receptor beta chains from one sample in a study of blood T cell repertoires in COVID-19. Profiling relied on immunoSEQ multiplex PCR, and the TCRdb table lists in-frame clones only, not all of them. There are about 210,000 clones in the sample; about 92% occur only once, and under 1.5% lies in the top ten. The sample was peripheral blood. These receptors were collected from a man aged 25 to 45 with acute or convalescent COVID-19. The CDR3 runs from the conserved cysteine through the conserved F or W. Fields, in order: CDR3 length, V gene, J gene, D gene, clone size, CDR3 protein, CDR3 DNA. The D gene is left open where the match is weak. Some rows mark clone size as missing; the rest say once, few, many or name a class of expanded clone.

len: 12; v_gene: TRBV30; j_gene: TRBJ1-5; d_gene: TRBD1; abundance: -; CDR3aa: CAWRQGSGPQHF; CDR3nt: TGTGCCTGGAGACAGGGGAGTGGGCCCCAGCATTTT
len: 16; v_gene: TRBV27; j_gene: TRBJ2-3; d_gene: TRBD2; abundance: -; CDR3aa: CASRPRAGGSTDTQYF; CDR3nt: TGTGCCAGCAGGCCAAGGGCGGGGGGGAGCACAGATACGCAGTATTTT
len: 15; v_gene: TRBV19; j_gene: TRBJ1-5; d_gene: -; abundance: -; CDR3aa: CASSMGGQRNQPQHF; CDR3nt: TGTGCCAGTAGTATGGGCGGACAGCGCAATCAGCCCCAGCATTTT
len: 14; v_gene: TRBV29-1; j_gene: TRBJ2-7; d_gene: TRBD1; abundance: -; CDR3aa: CSAGAGQEQYEQYF; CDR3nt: TGCAGCGCCGGAGCCGGACAGGAGCAATACGAGCAGTACTTC
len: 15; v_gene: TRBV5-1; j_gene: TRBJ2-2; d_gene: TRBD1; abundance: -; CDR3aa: CASYRGTGGTGELFF; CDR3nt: TGCGCCAGCTACAGAGGAACAGGGGGGACCGGGGAGCTGTTTTTT
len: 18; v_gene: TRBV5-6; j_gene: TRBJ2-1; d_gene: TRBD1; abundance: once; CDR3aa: CASSLVTDRVLLYNEQFF; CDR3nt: TGTGCCAGCAGCTTGGTGACGGACAGGGTGCTTCTCTACAATGAGCAGTTCTTC
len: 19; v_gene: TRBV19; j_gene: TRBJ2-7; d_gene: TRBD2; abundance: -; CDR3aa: CASSTRGTGSSGRGREQYF; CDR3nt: TGTGCCAGTAGTACCCGCGGGACAGGATCCAGCGGGAGGGGGCGCGAGCAGTACTTC
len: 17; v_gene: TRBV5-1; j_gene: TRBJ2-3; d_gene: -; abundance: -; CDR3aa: CASSLDPTGSPTDTQYF; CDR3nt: TGCGCCAGCAGCTTGGACCCAACAGGGTCACCCACAGATACGCAGTATTTT
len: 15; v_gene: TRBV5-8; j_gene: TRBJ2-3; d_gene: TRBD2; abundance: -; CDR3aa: CASSLGTSFTDTQYF; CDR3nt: TGTGCCAGCAGCTTGGGGACTAGTTTCACAGATACGCAGTATTTT
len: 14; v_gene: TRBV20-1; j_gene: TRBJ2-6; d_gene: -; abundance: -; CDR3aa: CSASPSSGANVLTF; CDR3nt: TGCAGTGCTAGTCCTAGCTCTGGGGCCAACGTCCTGACTTTC
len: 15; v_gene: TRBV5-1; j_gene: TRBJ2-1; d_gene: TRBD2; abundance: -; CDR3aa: CASSVGLADNNEQFF; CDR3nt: TGCGCCAGCAGCGTGGGACTAGCGGACAACAATGAGCAGTTCTTC
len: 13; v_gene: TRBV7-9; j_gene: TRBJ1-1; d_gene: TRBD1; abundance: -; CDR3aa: CASSLGRTGRAFF; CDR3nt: TGTGCCAGCAGCTTGGGTAGGACAGGGCGGGCTTTCTTT
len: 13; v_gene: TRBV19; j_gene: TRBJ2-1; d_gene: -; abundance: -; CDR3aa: CASSMRNHNEQFF; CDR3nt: TGTGCCAGTAGTATGAGGAACCACAATGAGCAGTTCTTC
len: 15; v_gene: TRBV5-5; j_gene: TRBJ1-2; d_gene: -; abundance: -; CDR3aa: CASSVGDGGRLGYTF; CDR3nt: TGTGCCAGCAGCGTGGGGGACGGGGGACGGCTTGGCTACACCTTC
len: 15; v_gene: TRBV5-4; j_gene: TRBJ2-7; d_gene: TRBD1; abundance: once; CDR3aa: CASSLRGQGNYEQYF; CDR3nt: TGTGCCAGCAGCCTTAGGGGACAGGGGAACTACGAGCAGTACTTC
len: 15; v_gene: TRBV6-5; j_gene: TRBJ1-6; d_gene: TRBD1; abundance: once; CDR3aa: CASGQGVGLNSPLHF; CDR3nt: TGTGCCAGCGGACAGGGGGTGGGTCTTAATTCACCCCTCCACTTT
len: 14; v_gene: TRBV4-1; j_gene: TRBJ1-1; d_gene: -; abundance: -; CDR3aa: CASSQTNRGTEAFF; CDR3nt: TGCGCCAGCAGCCAGACGAACCGGGGTACTGAAGCTTTCTTT
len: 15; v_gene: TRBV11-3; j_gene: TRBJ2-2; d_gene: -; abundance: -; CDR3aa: CASSPRTGGTRELFF; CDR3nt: TGTGCCAGCAGCCCCCGGACGGGCGGGACCCGGGAGCTGTTTTTT
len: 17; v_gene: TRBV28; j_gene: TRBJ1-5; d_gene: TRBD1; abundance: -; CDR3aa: CASLRGENRGLGQPQHF; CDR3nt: TGTGCCAGTCTCCGTGGGGAAAACAGGGGGCTAGGTCAGCCCCAGCATTTT
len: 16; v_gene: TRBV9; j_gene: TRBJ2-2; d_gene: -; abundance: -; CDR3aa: CASSARRGGGTGELFF; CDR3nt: TGTGCCAGCAGCGCCCGAAGAGGGGGGGGTACCGGGGAGCTGTTTTTT
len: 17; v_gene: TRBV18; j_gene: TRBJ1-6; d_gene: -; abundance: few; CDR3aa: CASSLQASGTSNSPLHF; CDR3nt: TGTGCCAGCTCACTTCAAGCGTCCGGGACATCAAATTCACCCCTCCACTTT
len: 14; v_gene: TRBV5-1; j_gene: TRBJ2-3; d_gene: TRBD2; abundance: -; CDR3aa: CASALAGSTDTQYF; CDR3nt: TGCGCCAGCGCCCTAGCGGGAAGCACAGATACGCAGTATTTT
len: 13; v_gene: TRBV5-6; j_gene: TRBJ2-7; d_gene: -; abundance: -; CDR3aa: CASSLVVSGEQYF; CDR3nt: TGTGCCAGCAGCTTGGTGGTTTCGGGCGAGCAGTACTTC
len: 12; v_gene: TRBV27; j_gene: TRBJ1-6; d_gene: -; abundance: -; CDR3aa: CASSELDSPLHF; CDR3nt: TGTGCCAGCAGCGAGCTAGATTCACCCCTCCACTTT
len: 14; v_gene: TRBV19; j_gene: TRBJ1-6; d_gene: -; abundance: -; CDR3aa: CASSGGTRNSPLHF; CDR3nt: TGTGCCAGTAGTGGAGGAACGAGAAATTCACCCCTCCACTTT
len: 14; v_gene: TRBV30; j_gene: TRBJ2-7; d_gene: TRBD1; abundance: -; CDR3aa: CAWTTGTGNYEQYF; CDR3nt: TGTGCCTGGACCACCGGGACAGGGAACTACGAGCAGTACTTC
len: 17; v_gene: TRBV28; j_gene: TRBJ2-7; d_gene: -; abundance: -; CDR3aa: CASSYIGSDRGSYEQYF; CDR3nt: TGTGCCAGCAGTTACATCGGGAGCGACAGAGGCTCCTACGAGCAGTACTTC
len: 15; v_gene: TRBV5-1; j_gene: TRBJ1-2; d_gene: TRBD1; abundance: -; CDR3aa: CASSSPQGANYGYTF; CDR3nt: TGCGCCAGCAGCTCGCCTCAGGGGGCAAACTATGGCTACACCTTC
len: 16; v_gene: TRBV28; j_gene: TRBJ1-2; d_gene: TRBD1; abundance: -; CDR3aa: CASSLWGKGQGYGYTF; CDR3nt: TGTGCCAGCAGTTTATGGGGAAAAGGACAGGGGTATGGCTACACCTTC
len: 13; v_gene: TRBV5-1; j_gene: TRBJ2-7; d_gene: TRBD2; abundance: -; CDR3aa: CASSPGGMNEQYF; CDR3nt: TGCGCCAGCAGCCCCGGGGGGATGAACGAGCAGTACTTC
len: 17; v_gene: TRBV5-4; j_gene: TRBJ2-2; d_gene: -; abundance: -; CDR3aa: CASSSWTDLMNTGELFF; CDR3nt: TGTGCCAGCAGCTCCTGGACTGATCTTATGAACACCGGGGAGCTGTTTTTT
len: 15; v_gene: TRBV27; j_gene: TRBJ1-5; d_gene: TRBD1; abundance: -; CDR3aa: CASSRNRGPNQPQHF; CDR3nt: TGTGCCAGCAGTCGTAACAGGGGCCCCAATCAGCCCCAGCATTTT
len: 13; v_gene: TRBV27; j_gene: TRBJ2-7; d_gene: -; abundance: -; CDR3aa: CATAETSGYEQYF; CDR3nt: TGTGCCACTGCGGAGACTAGTGGTTACGAGCAGTACTTC
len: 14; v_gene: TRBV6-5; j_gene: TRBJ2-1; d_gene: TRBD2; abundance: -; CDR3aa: CASRDTGTKNEQFF; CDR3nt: TGTGCCAGCAGGGACACCGGGACTAAAAATGAGCAGTTCTTC
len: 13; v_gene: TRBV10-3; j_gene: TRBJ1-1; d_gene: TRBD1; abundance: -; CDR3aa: CAISEGQGIDAFF; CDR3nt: TGTGCCATCAGTGAAGGACAGGGGATCGATGCTTTCTTT
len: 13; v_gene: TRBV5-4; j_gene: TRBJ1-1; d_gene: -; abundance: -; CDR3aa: CAFSGIQDTEAFF; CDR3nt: TGTGCATTTTCAGGGATTCAGGACACTGAAGCTTTCTTT
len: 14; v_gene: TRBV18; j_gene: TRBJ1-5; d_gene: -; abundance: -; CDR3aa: CASSLDSNNQPQHF; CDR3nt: TGTGCCAGCTCACTGGACAGCAACAATCAGCCCCAGCATTTT
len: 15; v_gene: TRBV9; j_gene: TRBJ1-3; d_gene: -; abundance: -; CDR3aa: CASSQETYSGNTIYF; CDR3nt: TGTGCCAGCAGCCAAGAGACATACTCTGGAAACACCATATATTTT
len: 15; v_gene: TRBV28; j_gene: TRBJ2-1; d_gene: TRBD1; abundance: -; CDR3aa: CASRSNQGAHNEQFF; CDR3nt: TGTGCCAGCAGATCTAACCAGGGGGCCCACAATGAGCAGTTCTTC
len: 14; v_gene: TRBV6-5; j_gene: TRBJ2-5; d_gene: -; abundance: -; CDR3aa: CASSSGLTGETQYF; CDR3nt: TGTGCCAGCAGCTCCGGCTTGACGGGGGAGACCCAGTACTTC
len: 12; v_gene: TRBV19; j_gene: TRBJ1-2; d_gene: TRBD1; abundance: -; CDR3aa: CASSDRVDGYTF; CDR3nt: TGTGCCAGCTCGGACAGGGTAGACGGCTACACCTTC
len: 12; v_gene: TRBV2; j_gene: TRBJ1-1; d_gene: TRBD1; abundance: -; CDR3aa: CATLGTGNEAFF; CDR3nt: TGTGCCACCCTCGGGACAGGCAATGAAGCTTTCTTT
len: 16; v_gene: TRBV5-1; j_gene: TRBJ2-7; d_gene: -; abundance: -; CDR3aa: CASSPGLTRQYDEQYF; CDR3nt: TGCGCCAGCAGCCCCGGATTGACCCGACAATATGACGAGCAGTACTTC
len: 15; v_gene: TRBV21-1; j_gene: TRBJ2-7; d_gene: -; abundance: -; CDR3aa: CASSTGQGPSYEQYF; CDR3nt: TGTGCCAGCAGCACGGGACAGGGGCCGTCCTACGAGCAGTACTTC
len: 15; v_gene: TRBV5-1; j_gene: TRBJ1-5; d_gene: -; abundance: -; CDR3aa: CASSPGGPSNQPQHF; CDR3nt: TGCGCCAGCAGCCCCGGAGGGCCCTCCAATCAGCCCCAGCATTTT
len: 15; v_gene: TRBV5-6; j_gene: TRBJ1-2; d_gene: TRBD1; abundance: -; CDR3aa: CASSSRTGIIYGYTF; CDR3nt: TGTGCCAGCAGCTCGCGGACAGGGATCATCTATGGCTACACCTTC
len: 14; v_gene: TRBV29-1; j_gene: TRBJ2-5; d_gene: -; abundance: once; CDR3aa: CSVVGTSRRETQYF; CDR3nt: TGCAGCGTTGTTGGCACTAGCAGAAGGGAGACCCAGTACTTC
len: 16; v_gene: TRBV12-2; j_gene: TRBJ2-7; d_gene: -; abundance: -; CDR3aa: CASRLARGQNVYEQYF; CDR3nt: TGTGCAAGTCGCTTAGCGCGAGGGCAGAATGTTTACGAGCAGTACTTC
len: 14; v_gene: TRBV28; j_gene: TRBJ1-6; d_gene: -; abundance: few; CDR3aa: CASSWAGDGSPLHF; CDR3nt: TGTGCCAGCAGCTGGGCAGGGGATGGATCACCCCTCCACTTT
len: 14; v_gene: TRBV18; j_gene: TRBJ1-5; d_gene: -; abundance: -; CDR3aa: CASSPDSPNQPQHF; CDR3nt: TGTGCCAGCTCGCCCGACAGCCCCAATCAGCCCCAGCATTTT
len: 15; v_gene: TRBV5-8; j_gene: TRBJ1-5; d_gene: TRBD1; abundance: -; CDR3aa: CASSPIGQGIQPQHF; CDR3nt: TGTGCCAGCAGCCCCATTGGACAGGGAATCCAGCCCCAGCATTTT
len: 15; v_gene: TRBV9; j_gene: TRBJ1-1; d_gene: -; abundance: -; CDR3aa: CASSVGPTANTEAFF; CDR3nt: TGTGCCAGCAGCGTAGGTCCGACAGCGAACACTGAAGCTTTCTTT
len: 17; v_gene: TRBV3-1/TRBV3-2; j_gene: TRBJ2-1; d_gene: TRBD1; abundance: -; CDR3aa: CASSHPTGGWWNNEQFF; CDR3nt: TGTGCCAGCAGCCACCCGACAGGGGGGTGGTGGAACAATGAGCAGTTCTTC
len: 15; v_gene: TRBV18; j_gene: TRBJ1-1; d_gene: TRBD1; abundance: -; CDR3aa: CASSRTGGWNTEAFF; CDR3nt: TGTGCCAGCTCAAGGACAGGGGGCTGGAACACTGAAGCTTTCTTT
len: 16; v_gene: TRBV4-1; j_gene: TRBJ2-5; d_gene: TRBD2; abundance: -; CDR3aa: CASSQEGRGWTETQYF; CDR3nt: TGCGCCAGCAGCCAGGAAGGGAGGGGTTGGACAGAGACCCAGTACTTC
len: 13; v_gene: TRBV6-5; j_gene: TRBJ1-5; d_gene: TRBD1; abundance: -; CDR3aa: CASSQGVYQPQHF; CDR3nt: TGTGCCAGCAGCCAGGGGGTATATCAGCCCCAGCATTTT
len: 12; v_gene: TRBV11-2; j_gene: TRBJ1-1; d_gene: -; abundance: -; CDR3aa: CASSFLGTEAFF; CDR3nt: TGTGCCAGCAGCTTCCTCGGGACTGAAGCTTTCTTT
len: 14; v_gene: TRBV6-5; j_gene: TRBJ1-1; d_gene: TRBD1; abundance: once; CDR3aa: CASRRTRGRVEAFF; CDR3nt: TGTGCCAGCAGACGGACCAGGGGGCGGGTTGAAGCTTTCTTT
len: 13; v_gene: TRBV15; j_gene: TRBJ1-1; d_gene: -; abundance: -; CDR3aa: CATSRRGGTEAFF; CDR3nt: TGTGCCACCAGCAGGAGAGGGGGCACTGAAGCTTTCTTT
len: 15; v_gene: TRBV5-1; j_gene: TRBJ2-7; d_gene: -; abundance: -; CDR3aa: CASSLVVLRAEEQYF; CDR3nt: TGCGCCAGCAGCTTGGTTGTACTAAGAGCGGAAGAGCAGTACTTC